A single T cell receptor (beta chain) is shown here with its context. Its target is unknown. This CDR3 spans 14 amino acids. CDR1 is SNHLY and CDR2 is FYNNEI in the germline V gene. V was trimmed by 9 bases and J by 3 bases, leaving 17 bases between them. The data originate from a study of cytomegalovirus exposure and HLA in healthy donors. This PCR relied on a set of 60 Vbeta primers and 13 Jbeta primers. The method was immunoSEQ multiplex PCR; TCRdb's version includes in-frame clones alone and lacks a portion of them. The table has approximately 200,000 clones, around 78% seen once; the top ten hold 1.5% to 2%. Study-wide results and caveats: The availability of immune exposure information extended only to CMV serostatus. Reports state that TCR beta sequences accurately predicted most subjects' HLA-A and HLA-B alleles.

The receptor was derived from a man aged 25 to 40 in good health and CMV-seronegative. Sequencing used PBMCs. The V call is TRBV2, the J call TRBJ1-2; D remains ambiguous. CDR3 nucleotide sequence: TGTGCCAGTAGATCGTTGGTCGGGGACTATGGCTACACCTTC. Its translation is CASRSLVGDYGYTF. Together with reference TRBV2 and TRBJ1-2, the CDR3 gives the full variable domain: EPEVTQTPSHQVTQMGQEVILRCVPISNHLYFYWYRQILGQKVEFLVSFYNNEISEKSEIFDDQFSVERPDGSNFTLKIRSTKLEDSAMYFCASRSLVGDYGYTFGSGTRLTVV.